These 14 T cell receptor beta chains share one sample of origin, sequenced in a study of shared clonotypes between healthy human individuals. Here immunoSEQ multiplex PCR was the method, and the copy in TCRdb shows in-frame clones only, minus some. This table holds around 500,000 clones, 70% to 80% found once. Input material: PBMCs. The receptors were gathered from a woman aged 40 to 50 in good health. Some clones in this sample may be carry-over from other donors' samples.

With respect to this clone: The same CDR3 arises from other DNA sequences in this sample as well. The chain uses TRBV2 and TRBJ2-2; TRBD1 matches 8 bases. Germline CDR1 SNHLY, CDR2 FYNNEI. This CDR3 has 15 amino acids. The junction had 5 bases not matched to a gene; V was cut back by 4 bases and J by 4 bases. The CDR3 DNA follows: TGTGCCAGCAGTGTGCAGGGGGCCGGCACCGGGGAGCTGTTTTTT. As protein: CASSVQGAGTGELFF.

The chain is built from TRBV10-2 and TRBJ2-7, with 8 nucleotides matching TRBD2. The CDR3 sequence is 15 residues long. With 0 bases clipped from V and 5 bases from J, the junction kept 6 bases outside the gene matches. The germline CDR1 and CDR2 sequences are WSHSY and SAAADI. As DNA, the CDR3 is TGCGCCAGCAGTGAGTCTGGCGGGAGGTTCCACGAGCAGTACTTC. Its protein is CASSESGGRFHEQYF.

The V call is TRBV10-3, the J call TRBJ2-7; 7 bases align to TRBD2. The CDR3 is made up of 13 amino acids. The ends lost 6 bases at V and 6 bases at J; junction bases unmatched: 8. Germline-derived CDR1 and CDR2 are ENHRY and SYGVKD. The CDR3 region is CAIRGVLAREQYF. The CDR3 DNA follows: TGTGCCATCAGGGGGGTACTAGCGCGCGAGCAGTACTTC.

As for this clone: Relative to the germline gene, one junction end is altered; a read error may explain this. The J gene is TRBJ2-1, the V gene TRBV30; 10 bases map to TRBD2. The germline V gene encodes CDR1 GTSNPN and CDR2 SVGIG (reference sequence). The CDR3 has 16 amino acids. CDR3 in amino acids: CAWSPFSGRSFNEQFF. The CDR3 DNA sequence: TGTGCCTGGAGTCCATTTAGCGGGAGGTCCTTCAATGAGCAGTTCTTC.

The J gene is TRBJ1-2, the V gene TRBV6-5; 8 bases align to TRBD1. The CDR3 spans 14 residues. The germline V gene has CDR1 MNHEY and CDR2 SVGAGI. The trim removed 6 bases at V and 4 bases at J, leaving 7 bases unmatched. The CDR3 loop is CASRRGQGSYGYTF. In nucleotides, the CDR3 is TGTGCCAGCAGGCGAGGACAGGGATCCTATGGCTACACCTTC.

The rearrangement links TRBV10-1 to TRBJ2-3; D is possibly TRBD2 (5 bases). Germline CDR1 is WNHNN and CDR2 is SYGVQD (reference sequence). This CDR3 contains 15 residues. V shed 3 bases and J shed 0 bases, with 10 bases lying between them. CDR3 protein: CASSESGRSTDTQYF. DNA for the CDR3: TGCGCCAGCAGTGAAAGCGGCCGCAGCACAGATACGCAGTATTTT.

V and J are TRBV18 and TRBJ2-1; TRBD1 might be the D (7 bases). The CDR3 has 15 residues. In germline, CDR1 is KGHSH, CDR2 LQKENI. The germline V and J ends were trimmed by 3 bases and 5 bases, with 14 bases remaining between them. The CDR3 DNA sequence: TGTGCCAGCTCACCCGGGCAGGGGGGAAACAATGAGCAGTTCTTC. Its protein product is CASSPGQGGNNEQFF.

The rearrangement uses TRBV29-1 and TRBJ2-1, with 7 positions matching TRBD2. J gave up 1 base and V 6 bases, and 9 bases lay outside the gene matches. The CDR3 sequence is 15 residues long. The V gene's germline CDR1 is SQVTM and CDR2 ANQGSEA. The CDR3 sequence is CSVPRWGGSYNEQFF. The CDR3, as DNA: TGCAGCGTGCCCCGATGGGGAGGGTCCTACAATGAGCAGTTCTTC.

This clone was counted a few times. This chain uses TRBV10-3 with TRBJ2-6; D perhaps matches TRBD2 (6 bases). Germline CDR1 is ENHRY and CDR2 is SYGVKD. The V end lost 6 bases, the J end lost 0 bases, and 21 bases lay between the germline ends. The CDR3 extends over 19 amino acids. CDR3 bases: TGTGCCATCAGCCCCTATGCTGCACGCGGGACCTCTGGGGCCAACGTCCTGACTTTC. Its translation: CAISPYAARGTSGANVLTF.

Only a few counts were recorded for this clone. This rearrangement joins TRBV7-9 to TRBJ1-2, with D perhaps TRBD1 (6 bases). Germline CDR1 reads SEHNR; CDR2 reads FQNEAQ (reference sequence). CDR3 size: 14 residues. With 5 bases removed from V and 3 bases from J, the gap between germline ends came to 13 bases. The CDR3 sequence is CASSPRTAHYGYTF. The CDR3 DNA sequence: TGTGCCAGCAGCCCAAGGACAGCCCACTATGGCTACACCTTC.

This chain links TRBV4-1 with TRBJ1-4, with D possibly TRBD1 on 5 matching bases. The CDR3 runs 17 residues. Per germline, CDR1 MGHRA and CDR2 YSYEKL. The V end was cut by 0 bases, the J end by 8 bases, with 19 bases between. The CDR3 DNA is TGCGCCAGCAGCCAAGATCAATTTCAGGGAATAGGAGAAAAACTGTTTTTT. Encoded protein: CASSQDQFQGIGEKLFF.

In DNA form, the CDR3 reads TGTGCCAGCGGAAGGACTAGCGGGGTCCAAGAGACCCAGTACTTC. Amino acids: CASGRTSGVQETQYF. This chain connects TRBV10-3 to TRBJ2-5, with TRBD2 identical over 12 bases. Germline trimming cut 10 bases from V and 1 base from J; bases unmatched to any gene: 7. CDR3 length equals 15 residues. Germline V gene sequence: CDR1 ENHRY, CDR2 SYGVKD.

The V and J genes are TRBV4-1 and TRBJ2-1, with D hard to call. The CDR3 totals 11 residues. Trimming pared 6 bases from V and 6 bases from J, leaving 6 bases between. Germline-derived CDR1 and CDR2 are MGHRA and YSYEKL. The CDR3 is CASRQLNEQFF. The CDR3 DNA is TGCGCCAGCAGACAACTCAATGAGCAGTTCTTC.

The rearrangement joins TRBV30 to TRBJ2-5, with no clear D. This CDR3 has 14 amino acids. From germline, CDR1 is GTSNPN and CDR2 SVGIG (reference sequence). Trimming cost V 4 bases and J 4 bases, with 16 bases left between them. In nucleotides, the CDR3 is TGTGCCTGGAACACCGGTGGTAGATCAGAGACCCAGTACTTC. Amino acid sequence: CAWNTGGRSETQYF. The whole variable domain, remainder taken from reference TRBV30 and TRBJ2-5, is SQTIHQWPATLVQPVGSPLSLECTVEGTSNPNLYWYRQAAGRGLQLLFYSVGIGQISSEVPQNLSASRPQDRQFILSSKKLLLSDSGFYLCAWNTGGRSETQYFGPGTRLLVL.